In its sample, the clone carrying this T cell receptor beta chain was seen many times. The antigen is unknown. V shed 11 bases, J shed 4 bases, and the junction held 5 bases outside the gene matches. This CDR3 is built from 12 residues. With iRepertoire HTBI primers and Arm-PCR of CDR3 regions, TCR beta libraries were built. TCRdb called the multiplex PCR reads again in MiXCR, with one record for every CDR3 protein. The sample lists some 220,000 distinct CDR3 sequences, around a fifth occurring once. The data belong to a study of regulatory T cells in long-lasting Graves disease. The time point is: newly diagnosed GD, antithyroid drugs for less than 3 months. Scientists built the TCR library using RNA that was extracted from PBMCs. Enrollment of patients was through an endocrinology department in Xi'an, China. Overall study findings and caveats: Persistent cases favored TRBV28, TRBJ1-2 and TRBJ2-5.

This same sample was also part of a study on T cells in Graves' hyperthyroidism and ophthalmopathy. That study reports: In making diagnoses, clinical symptoms, serum thyroxine and TRAb, thyroid ultrasound and orbital computed tomography were all used. Initially, a first-round RT-PCR of the TCR CDR3 employed the HTBI primer set.

Specimen: peripheral blood mononuclear cells (PBMCs), collected at new diagnosis, from a patient treated with antithyroid drugs. The sequence was collected from a woman in her 30s with Graves disease. The rearrangement joins TRBV12-3 or TRBV12-4 to TRBJ1-1, with 9 bases aligning to TRBD1. CDR3 DNA sequence: TGTGCCGTCCGGACAGGGGCCACTGAAGCTTTCTTT. Translated: CAVRTGATEAFF.